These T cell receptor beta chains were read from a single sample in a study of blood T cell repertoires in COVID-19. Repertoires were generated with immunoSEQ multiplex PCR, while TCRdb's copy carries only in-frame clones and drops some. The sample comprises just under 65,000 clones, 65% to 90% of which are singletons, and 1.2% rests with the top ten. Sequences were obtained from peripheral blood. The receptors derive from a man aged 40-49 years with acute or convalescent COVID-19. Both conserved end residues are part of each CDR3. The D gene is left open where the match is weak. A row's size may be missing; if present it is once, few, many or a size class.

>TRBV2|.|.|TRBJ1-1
TGTGCCAGCAGTGAACCCAGGGGAATGAACACTGAAGCTTTCTTT
CASSEPRGMNTEAFF
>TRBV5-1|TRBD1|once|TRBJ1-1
TGCGCCAGCAGCTTGGGGACAGGGTTCGGGGAAGCTTTCTTT
CASSLGTGFGEAFF
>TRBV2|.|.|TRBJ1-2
TGTGCCAGCAACAGGTTCCAGGCCTATGGCTACACCTTC
CASNRFQAYGYTF
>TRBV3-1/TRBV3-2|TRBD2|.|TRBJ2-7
TGTGCCAGCAGCCCCACCCGCGGGGGGAGCTACTACGAGCAGTACTTC
CASSPTRGGSYYEQYF
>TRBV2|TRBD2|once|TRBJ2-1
TGTGCCAGCAGTGAGGTTAGCGGGGATGAGCAGTTCTTC
CASSEVSGDEQFF
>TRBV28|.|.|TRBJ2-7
TGTGCCAGCAGTTTCACTAGCTCCTACGAGCAGTACTTC
CASSFTSSYEQYF
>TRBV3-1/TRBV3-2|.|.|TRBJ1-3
TGTGCCAGCAGCCAAGTAATTTCGGGGGCTGGAAACACCATATATTTT
CASSQVISGAGNTIYF
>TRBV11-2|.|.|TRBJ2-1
TGTGCCAGCAGTCCTATTAGAGGGGGGGGCAATGAGCAGTTCTTC
CASSPIRGGGNEQFF
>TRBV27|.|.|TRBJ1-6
TGTGCCAGCAGTAAAACGGGGGATAGTTCACCCCTCCACTTT
CASSKTGDSSPLHF
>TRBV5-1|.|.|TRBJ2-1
TGCGCCAGCAGCTTGGCCGAGGGCGAAATCTCCTACAATGAGCAGTTCTTC
CASSLAEGEISYNEQFF
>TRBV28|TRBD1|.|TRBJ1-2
TGTGCCAGCGGAACTAGAGGGGGCGCTGGCTATGGCTACACCTTC
CASGTRGGAGYGYTF
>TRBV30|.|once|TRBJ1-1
TGTGCCTGGAAATTAGGGGTCGATAACACTGAAGCTTTCTTT
CAWKLGVDNTEAFF
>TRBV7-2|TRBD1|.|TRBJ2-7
TGTGCCAGCAGCTGGCGGGGGACAGGGTCCGAGCAGTACTTC
CASSWRGTGSEQYF
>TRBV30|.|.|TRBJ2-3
TGTGCCTGGAGTTACACAGATACGCAGTATTTT
CAWSYTDTQYF
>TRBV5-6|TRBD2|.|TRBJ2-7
TGTGCCAGCAGCCCGGGACTAGCGTTCTACGAGCAGTACTTC
CASSPGLAFYEQYF
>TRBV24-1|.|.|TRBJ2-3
TGTGCCACCAGTGATTTAGGAGGGGGCGGGCATACGCAGTATTTT
CATSDLGGGGHTQYF
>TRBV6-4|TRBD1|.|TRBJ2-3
TGTGCCAGCAGTGACTCGGGGGGACAGGGCACAGATACGCAGTATTTT
CASSDSGGQGTDTQYF
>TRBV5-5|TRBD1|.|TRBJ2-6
TGTGCCAGCAGCTTCACAGGGGGCGGTGGGGCCAACGTCCTGACTTTC
CASSFTGGGGANVLTF
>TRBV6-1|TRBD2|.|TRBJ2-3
TGTGCCAGCAGTGAATGGGGGGGAAGAGGAGATACGCAGTATTTT
CASSEWGGRGDTQYF
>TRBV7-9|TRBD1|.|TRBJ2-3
TGTGCCAGCAGCCCCACAGGGGCCCTTAGCACAGATACGCAGTATTTT
CASSPTGALSTDTQYF
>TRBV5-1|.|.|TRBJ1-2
TGCGCCAGCAATCTGGGGCAGGCTTCGGATGGCTACACCTTC
CASNLGQASDGYTF
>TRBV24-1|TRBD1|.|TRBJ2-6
TGTGCCACCAGTGAATCGCAGGGGGCCTCTGGGGCCAACGTCCTGACTTTC
CATSESQGASGANVLTF
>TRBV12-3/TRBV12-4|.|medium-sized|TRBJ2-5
TGTGCCAGCAGTGGGATGGGGCAGACCCAGTACTTC
CASSGMGQTQYF
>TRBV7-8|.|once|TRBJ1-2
TGTGCCAGCAGCCAGGACACGAAGTATGGCTACACCTTC
CASSQDTKYGYTF
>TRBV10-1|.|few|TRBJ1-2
TGCGCCAGCAGCCCCGGACTGAAATATGGCTACACCTTC
CASSPGLKYGYTF
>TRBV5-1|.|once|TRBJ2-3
TGCGCCAGCAGCTCCGAGAAGACAACCGGAGATACGCAGTATTTT
CASSSEKTTGDTQYF
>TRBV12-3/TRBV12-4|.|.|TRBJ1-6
TGTGCCAGCTCCCTTGGGCAGATTTCACCCCTCCACTTT
CASSLGQISPLHF
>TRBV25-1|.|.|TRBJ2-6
TGTGCCAGCAGTGAAGAGAACTCTGGGGCCAACGTCCTGACTTTC
CASSEENSGANVLTF
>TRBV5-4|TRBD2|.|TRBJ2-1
TGTGCCAGCAGCTTGCGACTAGCGGGGCCGAATGAGCAGTTCTTC
CASSLRLAGPNEQFF
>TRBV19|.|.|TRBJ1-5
TGTGCCAGTAGGTCCGAGTCCGGGAGTCTATATCAGCCCCAGCATTTT
CASRSESGSLYQPQHF
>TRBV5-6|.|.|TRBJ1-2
TGTGCCAGCAGTTCAGGGTCGTATGGCTACACCTTC
CASSSGSYGYTF
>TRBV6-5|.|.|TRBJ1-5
TGTGCCAGCAGCGCTGGACAGTTACGAAATCAGCCCCAGCATTTT
CASSAGQLRNQPQHF
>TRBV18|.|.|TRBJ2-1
TGTGCCAGCTCCCCCCTGGGGGCGGAGAGCTCCTACAATGAGCAGTTCTTC
CASSPLGAESSYNEQFF
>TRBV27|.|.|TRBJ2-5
TGTGCCAGGCGACGGGGGGCCCTGATGTCCCAGTACTTC
CARRRGALMSQYF
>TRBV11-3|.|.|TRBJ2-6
TGTGCCAGCAGCCTCCGGAGGGACGGGGCCAACGTCCTGACTTTC
CASSLRRDGANVLTF
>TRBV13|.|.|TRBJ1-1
TGTGCCAGCAGCCCGGGAGGGGGGAACACTGAAGCTTTCTTT
CASSPGGGNTEAFF
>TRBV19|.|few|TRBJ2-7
TGTGCCAGTAGTAGGGGGGGCAAATACGAGCAGTACTTC
CASSRGGKYEQYF
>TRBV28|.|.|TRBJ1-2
TGTGCCAGCAGTTCCCCCAGCGTCAGCTATGGCTACACCTTC
CASSSPSVSYGYTF
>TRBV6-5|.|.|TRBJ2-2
TGTGCCAGCAGTACCCGACAGGATCACACCGGGGAGCTGTTTTTT
CASSTRQDHTGELFF
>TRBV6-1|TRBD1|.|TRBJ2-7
TGTGCCAGCAGTGTTAGGGACAGGGGGCTCTCCTACGAGCAGTACTTC
CASSVRDRGLSYEQYF
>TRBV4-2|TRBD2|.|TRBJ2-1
TGTGCCAGCAGCGAGCCCGTGGCGGGGGGGTACAATGAGCAGTTCTTC
CASSEPVAGGYNEQFF
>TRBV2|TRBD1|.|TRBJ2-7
TGTGCCAGCAGTGGCCTATCTAGGGGGCACGAGCAGTACTTC
CASSGLSRGHEQYF
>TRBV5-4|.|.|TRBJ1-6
TGTGCCAGCAGCTTGGAGGCAGGGTTTCGCTCACCCCTCCACTTT
CASSLEAGFRSPLHF
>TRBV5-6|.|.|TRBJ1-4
TGTGCCAGCAGCTTGTGGTCAGGGTCAAGCCCAAATGAAAAACTGTTTTTT
CASSLWSGSSPNEKLFF
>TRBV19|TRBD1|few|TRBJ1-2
TGTGCCAGTAGTCCCCTGTCGACAGGGGGTAGGGCCTTC
CASSPLSTGGRAF
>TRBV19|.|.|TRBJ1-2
TGTGCCAGTAGTATACAGGGTGCCGATGGCTACACCTTC
CASSIQGADGYTF
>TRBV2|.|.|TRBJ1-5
TGTGCCAGCAAGGACGGCGGGGTTCAGCCCCAGCATTTT
CASKDGGVQPQHF
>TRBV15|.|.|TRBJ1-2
TGTGCCACCAGCAGACCCAGGGAGGGCTATGGCTACACCTTC
CATSRPREGYGYTF
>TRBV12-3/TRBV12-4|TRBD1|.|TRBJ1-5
TGTGCCAGCAGTTTATCAGGGGGACAGCCCCAGCATTTT
CASSLSGGQPQHF
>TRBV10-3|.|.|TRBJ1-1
TGTGCCATCAGTGAGAGGACAGAGAACACTGAAGCTTTCTTT
CAISERTENTEAFF
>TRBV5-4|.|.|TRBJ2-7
TGTGCCAGCAGCTCTGAGATGTCCTACGAGCAGTACTTC
CASSSEMSYEQYF
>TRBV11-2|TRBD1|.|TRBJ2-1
TGTGCCAGCAGCTTTTCCCTGGGACAGAGCTCCTACAATGAGCAGTTCTTC
CASSFSLGQSSYNEQFF
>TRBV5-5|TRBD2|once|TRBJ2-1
TGTGCCAGCAGCCGGACCGGGACTAATACAATAGGGCAGTTCTTC
CASSRTGTNTIGQFF